This TCR beta chain came from a study of regulatory T cells in long-lasting Graves disease. Across the study: Persistence in Graves' disease required over 5 years of antithyroid drugs plus positive TSH receptor antibodies.

Broader study findings: Persistent disease was characterized by preferential usage of TRBV28, TRBJ1-2 and TRBJ2-5. Newly diagnosed patients shared 950 to 1,000 public clonotypes; persistent patients shared more than 2,500.

Arm-PCR of CDR3 regions with iRepertoire HTBI primers generated TCR beta libraries. TCRdb re-analysed the multiplex PCR reads in MiXCR, keeping a single row per CDR3 protein. The table shows some 430,000 distinct CDR3 sequences, with roughly a fifth occurring only once. This clonotype was picked up a small number of times. Its specificity is not known. The time point here: persistent/refractory GD, antithyroid drugs over 5 years with positive TRAb. Extracted PBMC RNA gave rise to the TCR library. From an endocrinology department in Xi'an, China, came the patients. V gave up 2 bases and J gave up 4 bases; unmatched junction bases: 5. Germline V gene data show CDR1 as DFQATT and CDR2 as SNEGSKA (reference sequence). The CDR3 is 14 amino acids.

The chain has TRBV20-1 and TRBJ2-7; 10 bases line up with TRBD2. This sequence was found in a female donor with Graves disease. The sample in question was peripheral blood mononuclear cells (PBMCs), obtained when the disease was refractory, from a patient treated with antithyroid drugs. CDR3 coding DNA: TGCAGTGCTAGAAGCGGGAGGGCCGTTTACGAGCAGTACTTC. Translation gives CSARSGRAVYEQYF.